The T cell receptor beta chain under discussion was sequenced for a study of cytomegalovirus exposure and HLA in healthy donors. Study background: Prior work identified some 120 million unique TCR beta sequences in some 200 million T cells. A data release that came early held tens of millions of unique TCRs from HLA-typed donors. Whole-study findings and limits: Roughly uniform depth of sequencing across donors was assumed in presence/absence analyses.

PCR amplification relied on 60 Vbeta primers (plus 13 Jbeta primers). Clones were read by immunoSEQ multiplex PCR, and TCRdb kept only the in-frame ones, dropping some. Recorded here are 150,000 or so clones; the top ten clones represent around 1.2%. On this clone: Its antigen is undetermined.

The origin of this receptor is a woman aged 60 to 75 in good health and CMV-seronegative. The sample was PBMCs.

CDR3 nucleotide sequence: TGTGCCAGCAGCGTAAGGCCGGGGAACACTGAAGCTTTCTTT. Translated, it gives CASSVRPGNTEAFF. The V call is TRBV9, the J call TRBJ1-1; D not certain. V lost 1 base and J 1 base, leaving 8 bases between the germline ends. The CDR3 sequence is 14 residues long. Germline V gives CDR1 SGDLS, CDR2 YYNGEE.